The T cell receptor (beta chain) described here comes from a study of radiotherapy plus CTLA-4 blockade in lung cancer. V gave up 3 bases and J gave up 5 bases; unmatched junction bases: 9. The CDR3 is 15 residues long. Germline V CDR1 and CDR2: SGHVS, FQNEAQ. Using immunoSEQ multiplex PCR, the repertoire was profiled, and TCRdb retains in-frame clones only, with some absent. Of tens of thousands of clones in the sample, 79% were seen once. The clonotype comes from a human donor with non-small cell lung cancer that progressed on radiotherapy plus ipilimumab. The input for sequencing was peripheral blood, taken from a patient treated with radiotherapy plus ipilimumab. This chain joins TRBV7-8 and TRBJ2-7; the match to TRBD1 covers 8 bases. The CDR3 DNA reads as TGTGCCAGCAGCTTGTCGCGCAGGGGGCAGGACGAGCAGTACTTC. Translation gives CASSLSRRGQDEQYF.